A selection of T cell receptor beta chains follows, all from one sample in a study of monozygotic twins with inflammatory bowel disease. No DNA is given; TCRdb re-called the 5' RACE reads and lists each CDR3 protein once. The sample's table shows just over 300,000 distinct CDR3 sequences. Sequencing used blood. Every receptor here comes from a human donor with ulcerative colitis or Crohn's disease, or a healthy co-twin of an affected twin (not recorded which). Both conserved end residues are part of each CDR3.

CDR3 protein	J gene	V gene
CASRRQANEKLFF	TRBJ1-4	TRBV19
CASSGSDRVFYNEQFF	TRBJ2-1	TRBV28
CASSSGQRQFF	TRBJ2-1	TRBV6-5
CAIKGDRHYTYEQYF	TRBJ2-7	TRBV10-3
CASSLGGNRVNQPQHF	TRBJ1-5	TRBV5-5
CASSVVASGTVGELFF	TRBJ2-2	TRBV9
CASIRWGHRTDTQYF	TRBJ2-3	TRBV7-8
CASSLGQQETQYF	TRBJ2-5	TRBV5-1
CASSSGGVSYEQYF	TRBJ2-7	TRBV5-1
CASSKGLDTDTQYF	TRBJ2-3	TRBV5-1